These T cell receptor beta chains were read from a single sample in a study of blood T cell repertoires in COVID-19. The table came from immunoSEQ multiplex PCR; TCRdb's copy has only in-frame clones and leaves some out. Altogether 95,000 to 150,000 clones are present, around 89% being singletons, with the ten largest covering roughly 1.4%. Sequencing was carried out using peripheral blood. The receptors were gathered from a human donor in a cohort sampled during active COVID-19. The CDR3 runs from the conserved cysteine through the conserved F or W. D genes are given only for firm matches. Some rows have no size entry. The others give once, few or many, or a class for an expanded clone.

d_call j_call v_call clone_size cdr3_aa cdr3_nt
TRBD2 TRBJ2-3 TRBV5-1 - CASRPAGGHTDTQYF TGCGCCAGCAGGCCCGCGGGGGGTCACACAGATACGCAGTATTTT
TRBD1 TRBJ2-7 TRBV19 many CASSDRELEQYF TGTGCCAGTAGTGACAGGGAGCTCGAGCAGTACTTC
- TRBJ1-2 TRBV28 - CASKEGANYGYTF TGTGCCAGCAAGGAGGGCGCCAACTATGGCTACACCTTC
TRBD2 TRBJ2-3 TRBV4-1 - CASSQDSGRGYVDTQYF TGCGCCAGCAGCCAAGACAGCGGGAGAGGGTATGTGGATACGCAGTATTTT
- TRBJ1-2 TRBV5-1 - CASSLGGPRSNYGYTF TGCGCCAGCAGCTTGGGTGGCCCCCGCTCTAACTATGGCTACACCTTC
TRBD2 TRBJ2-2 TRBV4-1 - CASSQDGTRYTGELFF TGCGCCAGCAGCCAAGATGGGACTAGGTACACCGGGGAGCTGTTTTTT
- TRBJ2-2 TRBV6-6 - CASTVETVTGELFF TGTGCCAGCACGGTTGAGACAGTAACCGGGGAGCTGTTTTTT
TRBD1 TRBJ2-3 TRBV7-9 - CASTGTGSTDTQYF TGTGCCAGCACCGGGACAGGTAGTACAGATACGCAGTATTTT
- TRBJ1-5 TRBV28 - CASRTTGKGSNQPQHF TGTGCCAGCAGAACTACAGGGAAGGGTAGCAATCAGCCCCAGCATTTT
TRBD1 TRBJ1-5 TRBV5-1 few CASSTGQGNQPQHF TGCGCCAGCAGCACAGGACAGGGCAATCAGCCCCAGCATTTT
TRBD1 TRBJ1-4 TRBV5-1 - CASSSGQGARKLFF TGCGCCAGCAGCTCAGGACAGGGGGCACGGAAACTGTTTTTT
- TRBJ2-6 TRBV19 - CATGDISGANVLTF TGTGCCACCGGCGACATCTCTGGGGCCAACGTCCTGACTTTC
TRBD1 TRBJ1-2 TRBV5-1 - CASTETGSNYGYTF TGCGCCAGCACCGAGACAGGGTCTAACTATGGCTACACCTTC
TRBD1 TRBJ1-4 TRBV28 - CASSPGQGSEKLFF TGTGCCAGCAGCCCGGGACAGGGTAGTGAAAAACTGTTTTTT
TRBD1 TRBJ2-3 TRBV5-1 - CASSRTGGPSTDTQYF TGCGCCAGCAGCCGTACAGGGGGCCCAAGCACAGATACGCAGTATTTT
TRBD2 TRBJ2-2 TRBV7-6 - CASSGTSGGVNTGELFF TGTGCCAGCAGTGGGACTAGCGGGGGGGTGAACACCGGGGAGCTGTTTTTT
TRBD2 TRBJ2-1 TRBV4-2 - CASSQASGGTYNEQFF TGTGCCAGCAGCCAGGCCAGCGGGGGGACATACAATGAGCAGTTCTTC
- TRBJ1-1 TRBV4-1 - CASSQAPRIELNTEAFF TGCGCCAGCAGCCAAGCTCCGCGTATAGAACTGAACACTGAAGCTTTCTTT
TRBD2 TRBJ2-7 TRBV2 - CASSDLLAGPYYEQYF TGTGCCAGCAGTGATTTACTAGCGGGTCCATATTACGAGCAGTACTTC
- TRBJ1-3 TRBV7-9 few CASSSSSFSGNTIYF TGTGCCAGCAGCTCTAGCTCCTTCTCTGGAAACACCATATATTTT
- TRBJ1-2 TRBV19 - CSTGGGYGYTF TGTAGCACCGGGGGAGGCTATGGCTACACCTTC
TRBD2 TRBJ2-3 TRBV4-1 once CASSPKLANEQADTQYF TGCGCCAGCAGCCCAAAACTAGCGAATGAGCAGGCAGATACGCAGTATTTT
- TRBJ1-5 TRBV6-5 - CASSYSGASNQPQHF TGTGCCAGCAGTTACTCGGGGGCTAGCAATCAGCCCCAGCATTTT
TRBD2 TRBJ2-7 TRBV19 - CASSVTGLAVNEQYF TGTGCCAGTAGTGTCACGGGACTAGCGGTCAACGAGCAGTACTTC
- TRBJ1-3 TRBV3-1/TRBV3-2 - CASSQGWSGASGNTIYF TGTGCCAGCAGCCAAGGTTGGTCAGGGGCCTCTGGAAACACCATATATTTT
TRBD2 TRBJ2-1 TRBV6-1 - CASSEFGTSGYNEQFF TGTGCCAGCAGTGAATTTGGGACTAGCGGATACAATGAGCAGTTCTTC
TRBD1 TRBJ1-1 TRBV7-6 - CASSPGQLNTEAFF TGTGCCAGCAGCCCGGGACAGCTTAACACTGAAGCTTTCTTT